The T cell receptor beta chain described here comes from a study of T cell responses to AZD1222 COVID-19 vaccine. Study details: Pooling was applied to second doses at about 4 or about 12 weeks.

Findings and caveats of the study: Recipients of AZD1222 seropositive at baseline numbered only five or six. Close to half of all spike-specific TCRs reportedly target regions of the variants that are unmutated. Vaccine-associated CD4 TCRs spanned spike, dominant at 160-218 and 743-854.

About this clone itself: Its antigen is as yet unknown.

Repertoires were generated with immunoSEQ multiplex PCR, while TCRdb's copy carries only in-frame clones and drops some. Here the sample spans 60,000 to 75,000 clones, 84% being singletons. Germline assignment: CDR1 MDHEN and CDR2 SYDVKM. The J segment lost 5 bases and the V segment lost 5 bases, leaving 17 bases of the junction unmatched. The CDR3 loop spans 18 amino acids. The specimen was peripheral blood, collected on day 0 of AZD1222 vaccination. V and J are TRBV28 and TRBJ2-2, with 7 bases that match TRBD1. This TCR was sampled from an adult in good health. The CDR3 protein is CASSPTSGRGQWTGELFF. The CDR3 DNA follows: TGTGCCAGCAGTCCAACGTCAGGAAGGGGGCAATGGACCGGGGAGCTGTTTTTT.